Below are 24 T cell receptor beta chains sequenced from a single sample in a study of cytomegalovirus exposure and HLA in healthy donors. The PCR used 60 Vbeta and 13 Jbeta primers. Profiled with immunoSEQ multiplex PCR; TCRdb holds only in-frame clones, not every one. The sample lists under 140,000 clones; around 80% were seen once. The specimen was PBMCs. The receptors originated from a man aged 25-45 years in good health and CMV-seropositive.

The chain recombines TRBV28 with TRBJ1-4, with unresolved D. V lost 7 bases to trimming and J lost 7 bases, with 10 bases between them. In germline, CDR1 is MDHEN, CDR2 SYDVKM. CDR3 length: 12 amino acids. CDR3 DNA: TGTGCCAGCACCACCCGACTTGAAAAACTGTTTTTT. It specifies CASTTRLEKLFF.

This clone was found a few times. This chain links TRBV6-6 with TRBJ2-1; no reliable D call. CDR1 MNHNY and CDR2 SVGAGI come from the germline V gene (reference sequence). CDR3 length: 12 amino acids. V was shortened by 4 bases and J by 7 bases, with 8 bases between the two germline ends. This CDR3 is CASSSRWNEQFF. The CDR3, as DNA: TGTGCCAGCAGTTCGCGGTGGAATGAGCAGTTCTTC.

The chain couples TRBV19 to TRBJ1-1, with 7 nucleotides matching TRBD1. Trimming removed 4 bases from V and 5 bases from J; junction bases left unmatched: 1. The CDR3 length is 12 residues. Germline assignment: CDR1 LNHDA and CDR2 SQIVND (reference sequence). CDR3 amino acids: CASSKGATEAFF. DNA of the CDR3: TGTGCCAGTAGTAAGGGGGCGACTGAAGCTTTCTTT.

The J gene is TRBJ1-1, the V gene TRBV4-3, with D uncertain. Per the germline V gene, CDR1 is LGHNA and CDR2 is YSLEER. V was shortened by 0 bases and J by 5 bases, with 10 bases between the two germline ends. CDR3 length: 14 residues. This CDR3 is CASSQEWEETEAFF. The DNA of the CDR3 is TGCGCCAGCAGCCAAGAATGGGAGGAGACTGAAGCTTTCTTT.

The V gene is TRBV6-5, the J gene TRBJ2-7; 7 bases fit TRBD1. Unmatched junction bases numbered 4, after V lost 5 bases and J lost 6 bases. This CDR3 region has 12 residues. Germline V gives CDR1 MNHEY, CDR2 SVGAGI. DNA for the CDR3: TGTGCCAGCAGTGCCGACAGGGCCGAGCAGTACTTC. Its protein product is CASSADRAEQYF.

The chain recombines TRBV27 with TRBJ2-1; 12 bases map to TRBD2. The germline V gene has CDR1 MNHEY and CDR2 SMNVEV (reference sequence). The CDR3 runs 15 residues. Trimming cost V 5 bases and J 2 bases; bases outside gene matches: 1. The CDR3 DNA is TGTGCCAGCAGTAGGACTAGCGGGACCTACAATGAGCAGTTCTTC. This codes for CASSRTSGTYNEQFF.

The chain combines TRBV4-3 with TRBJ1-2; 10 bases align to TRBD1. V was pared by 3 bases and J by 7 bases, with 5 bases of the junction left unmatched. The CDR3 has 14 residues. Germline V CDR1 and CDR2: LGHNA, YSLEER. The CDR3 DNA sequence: TGCGCCAGCAGCCAGATGGGACAGGGGCCTGGCTACACCTTC. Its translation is CASSQMGQGPGYTF.

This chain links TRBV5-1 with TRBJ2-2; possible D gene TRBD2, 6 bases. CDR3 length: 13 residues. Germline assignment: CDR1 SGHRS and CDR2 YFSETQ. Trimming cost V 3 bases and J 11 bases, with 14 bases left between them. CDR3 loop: CASSSPGGGELFF. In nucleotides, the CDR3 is TGCGCCAGCAGCTCCCCCGGGGGAGGAGAGCTGTTTTTT.

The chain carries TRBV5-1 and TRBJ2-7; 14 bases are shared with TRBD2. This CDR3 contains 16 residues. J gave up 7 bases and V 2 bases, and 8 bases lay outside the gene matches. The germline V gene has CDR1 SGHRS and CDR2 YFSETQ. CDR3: CASSFRLAGGPIEQYF. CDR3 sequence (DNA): TGCGCCAGCAGCTTCCGACTAGCGGGGGGGCCTATAGAGCAGTACTTC.

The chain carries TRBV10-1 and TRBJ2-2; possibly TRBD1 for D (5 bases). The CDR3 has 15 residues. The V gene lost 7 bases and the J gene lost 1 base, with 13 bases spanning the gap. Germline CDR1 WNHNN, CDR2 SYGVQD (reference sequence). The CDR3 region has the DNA TGCGCCAGCACCATGGACACCAAGAACACCGGGGAGCTGTTTTTT. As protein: CASTMDTKNTGELFF.

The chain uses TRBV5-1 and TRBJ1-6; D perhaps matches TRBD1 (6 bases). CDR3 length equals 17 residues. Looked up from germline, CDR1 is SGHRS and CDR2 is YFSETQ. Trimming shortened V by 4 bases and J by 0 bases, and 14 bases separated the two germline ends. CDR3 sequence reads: CASSIGQISSYNSPLHF. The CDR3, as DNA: TGCGCCAGCAGCATCGGACAGATCAGCTCCTATAATTCACCCCTCCACTTT.

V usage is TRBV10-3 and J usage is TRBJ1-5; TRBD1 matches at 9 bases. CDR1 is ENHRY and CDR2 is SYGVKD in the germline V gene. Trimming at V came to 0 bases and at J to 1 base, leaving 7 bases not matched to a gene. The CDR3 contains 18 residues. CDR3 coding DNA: TGTGCCATCAGTGAGTCTACCGGGACAGGGATGAGCAATCAGCCCCAGCATTTT. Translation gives CAISESTGTGMSNQPQHF.

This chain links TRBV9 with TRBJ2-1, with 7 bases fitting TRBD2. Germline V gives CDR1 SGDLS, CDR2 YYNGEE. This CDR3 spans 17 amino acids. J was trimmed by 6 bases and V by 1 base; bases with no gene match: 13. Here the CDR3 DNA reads TGTGCCAGCAGCGTACCACTGAGCGGGGCGGCGCCCAATGAGCAGTTCTTC. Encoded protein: CASSVPLSGAAPNEQFF.

DNA for the CDR3: TGTGCCAGCAGCCAAGGGGGGGGTCTCTCCTACGAGCAGTACTTC. It codes for CASSQGGGLSYEQYF. V gene TRBV21-1 combines with J gene TRBJ2-7; the table's D call, TRBD2, was not checked against the DNA. TRBV21-1 counts as a pseudogene. The CDR3 totals 15 residues.

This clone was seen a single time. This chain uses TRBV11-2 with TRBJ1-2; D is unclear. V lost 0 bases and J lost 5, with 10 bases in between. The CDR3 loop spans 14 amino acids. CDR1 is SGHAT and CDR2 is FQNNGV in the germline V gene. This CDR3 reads CASSLEPGPYGYTF. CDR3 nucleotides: TGTGCCAGCAGCTTAGAGCCAGGCCCATATGGCTACACCTTC.

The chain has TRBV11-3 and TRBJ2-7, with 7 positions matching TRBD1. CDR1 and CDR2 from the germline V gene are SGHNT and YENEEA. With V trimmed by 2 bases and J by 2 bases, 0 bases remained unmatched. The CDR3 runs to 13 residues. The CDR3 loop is CASSLTGAYEQYF. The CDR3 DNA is TGTGCCAGCAGCTTAACAGGGGCCTACGAGCAGTACTTC.

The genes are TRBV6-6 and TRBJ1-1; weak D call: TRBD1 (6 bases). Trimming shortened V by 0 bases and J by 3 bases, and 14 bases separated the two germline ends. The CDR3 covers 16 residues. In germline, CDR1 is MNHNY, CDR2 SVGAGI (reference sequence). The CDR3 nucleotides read TGTGCCAGCAGTTACTCGTCAGGGGTGCGGGACACTGAAGCTTTCTTT. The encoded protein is CASSYSSGVRDTEAFF.

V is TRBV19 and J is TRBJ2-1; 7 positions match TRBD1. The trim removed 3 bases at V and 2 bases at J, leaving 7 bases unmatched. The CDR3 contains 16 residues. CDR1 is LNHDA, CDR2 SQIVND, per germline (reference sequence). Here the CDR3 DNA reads TGTGCCAGTAGTATTGTAGAGGGGGCCCCCTACAATGAGCAGTTCTTC. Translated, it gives CASSIVEGAPYNEQFF.

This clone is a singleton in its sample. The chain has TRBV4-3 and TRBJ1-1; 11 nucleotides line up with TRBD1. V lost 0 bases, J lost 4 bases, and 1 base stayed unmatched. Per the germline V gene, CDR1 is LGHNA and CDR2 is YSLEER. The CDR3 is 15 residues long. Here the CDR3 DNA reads TGCGCCAGCAGCCAAGAGGGACAGGGGGGCACTGAAGCTTTCTTT. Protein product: CASSQEGQGGTEAFF.

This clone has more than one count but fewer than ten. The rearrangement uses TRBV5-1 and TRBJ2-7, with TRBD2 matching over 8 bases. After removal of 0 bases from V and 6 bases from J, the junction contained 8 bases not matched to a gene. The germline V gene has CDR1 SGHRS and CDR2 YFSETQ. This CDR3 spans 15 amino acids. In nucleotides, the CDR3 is TGCGCCAGCAGCTTGGCTCCGGGGGGGCGGGGCGAGCAGTACTTC. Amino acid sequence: CASSLAPGGRGEQYF.

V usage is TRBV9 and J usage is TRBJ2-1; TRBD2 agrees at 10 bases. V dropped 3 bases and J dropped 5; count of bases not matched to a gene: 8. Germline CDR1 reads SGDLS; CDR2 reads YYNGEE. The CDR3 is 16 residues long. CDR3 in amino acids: CASSGVAGGEDNEQFF. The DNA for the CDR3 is TGTGCCAGCAGCGGGGTAGCGGGGGGTGAGGACAATGAGCAGTTCTTC. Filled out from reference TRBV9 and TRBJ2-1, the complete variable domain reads DSGVTQTPKHLITATGQRVTLRCSPRSGDLSVYWYQQSLDQGLQFLIQYYNGEERAKGNILERFSAQQFPDLHSELNLSSLELGDSALYFCASSGVAGGEDNEQFFGPGTRLTVL.

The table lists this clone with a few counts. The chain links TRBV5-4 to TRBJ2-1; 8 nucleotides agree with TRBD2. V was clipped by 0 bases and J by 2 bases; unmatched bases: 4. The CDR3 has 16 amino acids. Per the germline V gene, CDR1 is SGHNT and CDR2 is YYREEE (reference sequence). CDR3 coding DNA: TGTGCCAGCAGCTTGGTTGCGGGGGGCGCCTACAATGAGCAGTTCTTC. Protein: CASSLVAGGAYNEQFF.

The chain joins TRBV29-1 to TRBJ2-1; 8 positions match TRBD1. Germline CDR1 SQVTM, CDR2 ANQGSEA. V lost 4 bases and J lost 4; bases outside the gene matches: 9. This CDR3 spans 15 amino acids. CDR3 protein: CSVVTGTGYYNEQFF. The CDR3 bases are TGCAGCGTTGTTACCGGGACAGGTTATTACAATGAGCAGTTCTTC.

In nucleotides, the CDR3 is TGTGCCAGCAGCAACGACAGGGGACGAGAGACCCAGTACTTC. This codes for CASSNDRGRETQYF. The chain recombines TRBV27 with TRBJ2-5, with 8 bases fitting TRBD1. CDR1 and CDR2 (germline): MNHEY, SMNVEV (reference sequence). This CDR3 region has 14 residues. After removal of 6 bases from V and 4 bases from J, the junction contained 7 bases not matched to a gene.